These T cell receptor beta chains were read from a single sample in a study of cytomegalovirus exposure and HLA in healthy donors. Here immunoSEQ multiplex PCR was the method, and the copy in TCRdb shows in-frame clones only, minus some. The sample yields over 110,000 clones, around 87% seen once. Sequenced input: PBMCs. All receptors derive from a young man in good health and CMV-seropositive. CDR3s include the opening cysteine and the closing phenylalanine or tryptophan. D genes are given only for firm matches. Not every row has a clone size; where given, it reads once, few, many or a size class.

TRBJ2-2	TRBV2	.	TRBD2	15	CASSVTSLNTGELFF	TGTGCCAGCAGTGTGACTAGCCTTAACACCGGGGAGCTGTTTTTT
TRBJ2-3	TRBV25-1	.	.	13	CASSLTEADTQYF	TGTGCCAGCAGTCTCACAGAAGCAGATACGCAGTATTTT
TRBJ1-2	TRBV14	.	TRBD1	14	CASSLQDRNYGYTF	TGTGCCAGCAGCCTACAGGACAGGAACTATGGCTACACCTTC
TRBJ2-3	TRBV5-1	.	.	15	CASSFVTRDTDTQYF	TGCGCCAGCAGCTTCGTAACGAGGGATACAGATACGCAGTATTTT
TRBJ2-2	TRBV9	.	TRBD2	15	CASNIAGVGTGELFF	TGTGCCAGCAACATAGCGGGAGTTGGAACCGGGGAGCTGTTTTTT
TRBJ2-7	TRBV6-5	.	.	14	CASSYSGTQYEQYF	TGTGCCAGCAGTTACTCAGGGACTCAATACGAGCAGTACTTC
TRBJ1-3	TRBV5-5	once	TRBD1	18	CASSFSPLGTASGNTIYF	TGTGCCAGCAGTTTTTCCCCCCTGGGGACAGCCTCTGGAAACACCATATATTTT
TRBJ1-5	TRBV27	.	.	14	CASSPLGGNQPQHF	TGTGCCAGCAGTCCCCTCGGGGGCAATCAGCCCCAGCATTTT
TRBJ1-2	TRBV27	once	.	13	CASSLAGKAGYTF	TGTGCCAGCAGTTTAGCAGGAAAGGCGGGCTACACCTTC
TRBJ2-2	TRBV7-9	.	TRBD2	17	CASSFTPSGGNTGELFF	TGTGCCAGCAGCTTTACCCCTAGCGGGGGTAACACCGGGGAGCTGTTTTTT
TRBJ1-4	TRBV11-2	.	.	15	CASSLDPESNEKLFF	TGTGCCAGCAGCTTAGACCCAGAATCTAATGAAAAACTGTTTTTT
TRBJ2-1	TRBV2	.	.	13	CASSDYSYNEQFF	TGTGCCAGCAGTGATTACTCCTACAATGAGCAGTTCTTC
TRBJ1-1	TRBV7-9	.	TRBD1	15	CASSLNRGRRTEAFF	TGTGCCAGCAGCCTTAACAGGGGGCGCAGAACTGAAGCTTTCTTT
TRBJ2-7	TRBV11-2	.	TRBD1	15	CASSPGGQGSHEQYF	TGTGCCAGCAGCCCCGGGGGACAGGGGTCCCACGAGCAGTACTTC
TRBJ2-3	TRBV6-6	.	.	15	CASSSTRGRTDTQYF	TGTGCCAGCAGTTCCACCCGAGGGCGGACAGATACGCAGTATTTT
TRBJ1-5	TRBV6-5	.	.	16	CASSSLSGSSNQPQHF	TGTGCCAGCAGTTCCCTCAGCGGGAGTAGCAATCAGCCCCAGCATTTT
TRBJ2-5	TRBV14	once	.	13	CASSQSGVETQYF	TGTGCCAGCAGCCAATCAGGTGTGGAGACCCAGTACTTC
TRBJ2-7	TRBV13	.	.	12	CASSLYLYEQYF	TGTGCCAGCAGCCTATATCTCTACGAGCAGTACTTC
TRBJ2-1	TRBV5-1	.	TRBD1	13	CASTGTGGNEQFF	TGCGCCAGCACAGGGACAGGGGGCAATGAGCAGTTCTTC
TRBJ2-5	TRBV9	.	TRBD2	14	CASSVAGGQETQYF	TGTGCCAGCAGCGTAGCCGGGGGGCAAGAGACCCAGTACTTC
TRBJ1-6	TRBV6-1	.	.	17	CASSEARRRVYRSPLHF	TGTGCCAGCAGTGAAGCGCGGCGCCGGGTCTACCGCTCACCCCTCCACTTT
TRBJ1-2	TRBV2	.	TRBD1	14	CASSEGQGAQGYTF	TGTGCCAGCAGTGAGGGACAGGGGGCGCAAGGCTACACCTTC
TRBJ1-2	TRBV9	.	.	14	CASSASDRNYGYTF	TGTGCCAGCAGCGCCTCCGACAGGAACTATGGCTACACCTTC
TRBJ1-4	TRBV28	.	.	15	CASSLLGAGWGKLFF	TGTGCCAGCAGTTTATTGGGAGCCGGGTGGGGAAAACTGTTTTTT
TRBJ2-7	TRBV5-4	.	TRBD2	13	CALRRGLAGEQYF	TGTGCCTTAAGGCGGGGACTAGCGGGGGAGCAGTACTTC
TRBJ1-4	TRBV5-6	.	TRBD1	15	CASSFDRGVDEKLFF	TGTGCCAGCAGCTTCGACAGGGGTGTCGATGAAAAACTGTTTTTT
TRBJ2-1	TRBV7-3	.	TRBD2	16	CASSLTSGRRINEQFF	TGTGCCAGCAGCTTGACTAGCGGGAGGAGGATCAATGAGCAGTTCTTC
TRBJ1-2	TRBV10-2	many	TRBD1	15	CASSVGQGAVYGYTF	TGCGCCAGCAGTGTGGGACAGGGGGCTGTCTATGGCTACACCTTC
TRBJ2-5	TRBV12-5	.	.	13	CASGPQGGETQYF	TGTGCTAGTGGCCCTCAGGGGGGAGAGACCCAGTACTTC
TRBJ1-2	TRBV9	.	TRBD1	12	CASTRTGYGYTF	TGTGCCAGCACCAGGACAGGGTATGGCTACACCTTC
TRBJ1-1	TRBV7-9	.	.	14	CASSKYRVGTEAFF	TGTGCCAGCAGCAAGTACAGGGTGGGGACTGAAGCTTTCTTT
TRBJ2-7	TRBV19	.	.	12	CASTSTAYEQYF	TGTGCCAGTACCAGCACAGCCTACGAGCAGTACTTC
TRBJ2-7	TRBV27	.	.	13	CASSYQGFYEQYF	TGTGCCAGCAGTTACCAGGGTTTCTACGAGCAGTACTTC
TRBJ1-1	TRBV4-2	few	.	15	CASSQEDIGSTEAFF	TGTGCCAGCAGCCAAGAGGACATCGGGAGCACTGAAGCTTTCTTT
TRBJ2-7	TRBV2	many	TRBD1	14	CASSEGQGEAEQYF	TGTGCCAGCAGTGAGGGACAGGGGGAGGCCGAGCAGTACTTC
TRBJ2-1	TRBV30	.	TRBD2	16	CAWSGGGRGSYNEQFF	TGTGCCTGGAGCGGAGGCGGGAGAGGCTCCTACAATGAGCAGTTCTTC
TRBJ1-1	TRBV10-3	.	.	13	CAISVQGGTEAFF	TGTGCCATCAGTGTCCAAGGGGGAACTGAAGCTTTCTTT
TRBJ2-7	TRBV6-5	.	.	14	CASSYSPGSYEQYF	TGTGCCAGCAGTTACTCACCGGGGAGCTACGAGCAGTACTTC
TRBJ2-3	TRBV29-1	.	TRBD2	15	CSVEDRGVHTDTQYF	TGCAGCGTTGAAGACCGGGGGGTACACACAGATACGCAGTATTTT
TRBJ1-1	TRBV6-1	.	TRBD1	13	CASSRQGNAEAFF	TGTGCCAGCAGCCGACAGGGGAATGCTGAAGCTTTCTTT
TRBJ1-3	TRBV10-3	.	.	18	CAISESGPDSLSGNTIYF	TGTGCCATCAGTGAGTCGGGTCCGGACAGCCTCTCTGGAAACACCATATATTTT
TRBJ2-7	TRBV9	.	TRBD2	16	CASSPARGLASYEQYF	TGTGCCAGCAGCCCCGCCCGGGGACTAGCGAGTTACGAGCAGTACTTC
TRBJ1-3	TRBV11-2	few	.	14	CASSLVRSGNTIYF	TGTGCCAGCAGCTTAGTCAGATCTGGAAACACCATATATTTT
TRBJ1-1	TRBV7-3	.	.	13	CASSLQENTEAFF	TGTGCCAGCAGCCTTCAGGAAAACACTGAAGCTTTCTTT
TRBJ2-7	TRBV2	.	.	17	CASSENSRKFGSYEQYF	TGTGCCAGCAGTGAAAACAGTCGGAAGTTCGGCTCCTACGAGCAGTACTTC
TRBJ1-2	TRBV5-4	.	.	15	CASSSWGLDVYGYTF	TGTGCCAGCAGCTCATGGGGCCTCGACGTTTATGGCTACACCTTC
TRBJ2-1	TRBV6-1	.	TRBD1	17	CASSEGLTGVRSNEQFF	TGTGCCAGCAGTGAAGGTTTGACAGGGGTCCGAAGCAATGAGCAGTTCTTC
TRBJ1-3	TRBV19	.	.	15	CASKPGQFSGNTIYF	TGTGCCAGCAAACCCGGACAGTTCTCTGGAAACACCATATATTTT
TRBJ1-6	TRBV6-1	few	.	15	CASSDGSGNGSPLHF	TGTGCCAGCAGTGATGGGTCAGGGAATGGTTCACCCCTCCACTTT
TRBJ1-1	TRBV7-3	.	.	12	CASSSTRTPAFF	TGTGCCAGCAGCTCGACTCGTACCCCGGCTTTCTTT
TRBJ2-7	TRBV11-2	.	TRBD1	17	CASSLYPPGGSVYEQYF	TGTGCCAGCAGCTTATACCCGCCAGGGGGCTCTGTCTACGAGCAGTACTTC
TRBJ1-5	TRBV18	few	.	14	CASSQTGSNQPQHF	TGTGCCAGCTCCCAAACCGGGAGCAATCAGCCCCAGCATTTT
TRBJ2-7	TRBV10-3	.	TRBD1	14	CAISEGTGVYEQYF	TGTGCCATCAGTGAGGGGACAGGGGTGTACGAGCAGTACTTC